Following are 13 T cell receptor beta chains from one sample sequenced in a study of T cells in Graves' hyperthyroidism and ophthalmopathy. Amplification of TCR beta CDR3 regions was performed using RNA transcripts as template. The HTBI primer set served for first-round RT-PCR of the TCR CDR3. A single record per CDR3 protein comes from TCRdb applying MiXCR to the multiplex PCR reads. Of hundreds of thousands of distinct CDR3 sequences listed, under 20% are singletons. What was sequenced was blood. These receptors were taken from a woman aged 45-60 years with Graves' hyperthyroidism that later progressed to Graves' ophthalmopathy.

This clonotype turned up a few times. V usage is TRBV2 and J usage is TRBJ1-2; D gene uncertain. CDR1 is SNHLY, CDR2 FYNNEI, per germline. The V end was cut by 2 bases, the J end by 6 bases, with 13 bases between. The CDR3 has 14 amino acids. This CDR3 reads CASSEIFSSHGYTF. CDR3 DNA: TGTGCCAGCAGTGAAATTTTCTCATCACATGGCTACACCTTC.

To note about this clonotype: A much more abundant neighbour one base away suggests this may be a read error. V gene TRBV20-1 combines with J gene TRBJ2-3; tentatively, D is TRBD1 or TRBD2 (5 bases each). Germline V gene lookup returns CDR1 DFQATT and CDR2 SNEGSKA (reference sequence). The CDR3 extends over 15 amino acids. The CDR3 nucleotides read TGCAATGCTAGACCTGGGACGCCCGAGGAATCGGCGCAGTATTTT. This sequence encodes CNARPGTPEESAQYF.

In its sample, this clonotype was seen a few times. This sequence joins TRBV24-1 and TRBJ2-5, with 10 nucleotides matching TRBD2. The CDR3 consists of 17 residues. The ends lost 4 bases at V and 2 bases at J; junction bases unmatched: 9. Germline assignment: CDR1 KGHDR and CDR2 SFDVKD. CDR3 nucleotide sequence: TGTGCCACCAGTGACCCCACGTTGACTAGCGGGCAAGAGACCCAGTACTTC. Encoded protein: CATSDPTLTSGQETQYF.

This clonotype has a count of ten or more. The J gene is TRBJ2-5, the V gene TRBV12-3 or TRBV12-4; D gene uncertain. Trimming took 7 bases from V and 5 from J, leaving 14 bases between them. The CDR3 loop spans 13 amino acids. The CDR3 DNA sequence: TGTGCCAGCACCCCCTCCAGCCGGGAGACCCAGTACTTC. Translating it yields CASTPSSRETQYF.

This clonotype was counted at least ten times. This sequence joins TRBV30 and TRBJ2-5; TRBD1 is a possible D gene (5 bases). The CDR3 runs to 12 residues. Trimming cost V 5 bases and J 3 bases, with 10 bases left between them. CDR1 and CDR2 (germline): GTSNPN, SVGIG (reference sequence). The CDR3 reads CAWGWGEETQYF. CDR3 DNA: TGTGCCTGGGGCTGGGGCGAAGAGACCCAGTACTTC.

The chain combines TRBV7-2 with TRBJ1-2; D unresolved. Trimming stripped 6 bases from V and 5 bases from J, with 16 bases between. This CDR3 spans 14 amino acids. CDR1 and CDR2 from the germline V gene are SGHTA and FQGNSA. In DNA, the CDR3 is TGTGCCAGCAGTCAAACGGGCAGCTCTTATGGCTACACCTTC. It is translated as CASSQTGSSYGYTF.

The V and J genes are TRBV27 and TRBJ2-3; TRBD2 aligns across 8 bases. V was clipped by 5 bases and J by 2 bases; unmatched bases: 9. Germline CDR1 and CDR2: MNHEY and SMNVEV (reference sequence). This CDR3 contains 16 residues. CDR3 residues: CASSPLERGYTDTQYF. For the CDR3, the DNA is TGTGCCAGCAGTCCCCTGGAGCGGGGGTACACAGATACGCAGTATTTT.

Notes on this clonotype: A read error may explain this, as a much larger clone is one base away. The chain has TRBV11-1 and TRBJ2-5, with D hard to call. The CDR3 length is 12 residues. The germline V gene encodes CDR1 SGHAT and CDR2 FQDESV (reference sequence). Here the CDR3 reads CASSLISATRYF. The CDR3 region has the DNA TGTGCCAGCAGCTTAATTTCCGCAACCCGGTACTTC.

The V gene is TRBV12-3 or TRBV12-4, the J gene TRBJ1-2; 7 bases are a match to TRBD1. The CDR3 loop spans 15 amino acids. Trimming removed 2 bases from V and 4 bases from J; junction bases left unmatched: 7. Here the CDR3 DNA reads TGTGCCAGCAGTTTAAGACAGGGAGTAGGCTATGGCTACACCTTC. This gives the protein CASSLRQGVGYGYTF.

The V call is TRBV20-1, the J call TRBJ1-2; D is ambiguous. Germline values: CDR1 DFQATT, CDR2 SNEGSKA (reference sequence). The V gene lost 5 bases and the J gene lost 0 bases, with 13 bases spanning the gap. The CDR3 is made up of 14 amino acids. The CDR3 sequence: CSAPLPLANYGYTF. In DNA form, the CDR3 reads TGCAGTGCTCCCTTACCCCTAGCTAACTATGGCTACACCTTC.

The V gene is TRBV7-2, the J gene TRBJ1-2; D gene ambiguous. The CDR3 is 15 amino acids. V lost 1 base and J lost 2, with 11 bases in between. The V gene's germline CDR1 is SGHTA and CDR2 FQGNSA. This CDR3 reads CASSLEAGRNYGYTF. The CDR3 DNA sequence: TGTGCCAGCAGCTTAGAGGCCGGCAGGAACTATGGCTACACCTTC. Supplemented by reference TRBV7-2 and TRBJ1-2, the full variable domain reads GAGVSQSPSNKVTEKGKDVELRCDPISGHTALYWYRQSLGQGLEFLIYFQGNSAPDKSGLPSDRFSAERTGGSVSTLTIQRTQQEDSAVYLCASSLEAGRNYGYTFGSGTRLTVV.

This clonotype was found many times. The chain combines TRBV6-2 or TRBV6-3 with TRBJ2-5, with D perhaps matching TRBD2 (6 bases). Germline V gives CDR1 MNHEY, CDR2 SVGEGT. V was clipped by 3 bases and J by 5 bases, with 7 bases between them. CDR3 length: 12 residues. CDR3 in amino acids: CASSYGGETQYF. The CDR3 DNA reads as TGTGCCAGCAGTTATGGGGGGGAGACCCAGTACTTC.

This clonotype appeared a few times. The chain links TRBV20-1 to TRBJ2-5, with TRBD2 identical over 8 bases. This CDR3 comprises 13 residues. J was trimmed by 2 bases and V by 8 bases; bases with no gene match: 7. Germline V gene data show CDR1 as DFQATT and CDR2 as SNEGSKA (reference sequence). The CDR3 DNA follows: TGCAGTTCAGTCGGGGGGGATCAAGAGACCCAGTACTTC. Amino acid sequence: CSSVGGDQETQYF.